A selection of T cell receptor beta chains follows, all from one sample in a study of cytomegalovirus exposure and HLA in healthy donors. Here immunoSEQ multiplex PCR was the method, and the copy in TCRdb shows in-frame clones only, minus some. In the table there are some 120,000 clones, 74% of which are singletons. Sample: PBMCs. These receptors came from a woman between 50 and 59 years old in good health and CMV-seropositive. CDR3s include the opening cysteine and the closing phenylalanine or tryptophan. The D gene is left open where the match is weak. Rows may omit the clone size; those that give it use once, few, many or a size class.

clone size: NA
CDR3 length: 16
J gene: TRBJ1-5
V gene: TRBV5-5
D gene: NA
CDR3 DNA: TGTGCCAGCAGTAGTCAATTCCCTCGGGGCAATCAGCCCCAGCATTTT
CDR3 protein: CASSSQFPRGNQPQHF

clone size: NA
CDR3 length: 15
J gene: TRBJ2-7
V gene: TRBV7-2
D gene: TRBD2
CDR3 DNA: TGTGCCAGCAGCCCGGGACTAGCGGGGGCTCTCGAGCAGTACTTC
CDR3 protein: CASSPGLAGALEQYF

clone size: NA
CDR3 length: 12
J gene: TRBJ1-3
V gene: TRBV7-9
D gene: NA
CDR3 DNA: TGTGCCAGCAGTTACGGGGAAAACACCATATATTTT
CDR3 protein: CASSYGENTIYF

clone size: NA
CDR3 length: 14
J gene: TRBJ2-5
V gene: TRBV5-6
D gene: NA
CDR3 DNA: TGTGCCAGCAGCTTGGGGACAGTCCAAGAGACCCAGTACTTC
CDR3 protein: CASSLGTVQETQYF

clone size: once
CDR3 length: 18
J gene: TRBJ1-3
V gene: TRBV18
D gene: NA
CDR3 DNA: TGTGCCAGCTCACCGGGGGCAGATCTACTGGGTACTGGAAACACCATATATTTT
CDR3 protein: CASSPGADLLGTGNTIYF

clone size: NA
CDR3 length: 13
J gene: TRBJ1-5
V gene: TRBV30
D gene: NA
CDR3 DNA: TGTGCCTTGGGCGGGGTGGCCAATCAGCCCCAGCATTTT
CDR3 protein: CALGGVANQPQHF

clone size: few
CDR3 length: 16
J gene: TRBJ2-4
V gene: TRBV5-1
D gene: TRBD1
CDR3 DNA: TGCGCCAGCAGCCTGGGACAGGGGCTAGCCAAAAACATTCAGTACTTC
CDR3 protein: CASSLGQGLAKNIQYF

clone size: NA
CDR3 length: 13
J gene: TRBJ2-5
V gene: TRBV5-1
D gene: NA
CDR3 DNA: TGCGCCAGCAGCGTGACAATCCGGGAGACCCAGTACTTC
CDR3 protein: CASSVTIRETQYF

clone size: few
CDR3 length: 15
J gene: TRBJ1-1
V gene: TRBV30
D gene: NA
CDR3 DNA: TGTGCCTGGAGACCCACCCCAGGGTGGAACACTGAAGCTTTCTTT
CDR3 protein: CAWRPTPGWNTEAFF

clone size: NA
CDR3 length: 13
J gene: TRBJ1-2
V gene: TRBV4-1
D gene: TRBD1
CDR3 DNA: TGCGCCAGCAGCCAAGGGACAGGGTATGGCTACACCTTC
CDR3 protein: CASSQGTGYGYTF

clone size: NA
CDR3 length: 20
J gene: TRBJ2-2
V gene: TRBV18
D gene: TRBD2
CDR3 DNA: TGTGCCAGCTCCCCCCTCCGACGTAGCGGGGGGGAAAGAAACACCGGGGAGCTGTTTTTT
CDR3 protein: CASSPLRRSGGERNTGELFF

clone size: few
CDR3 length: 14
J gene: TRBJ2-5
V gene: TRBV10-2
D gene: TRBD2
CDR3 DNA: TGCGCCAGCAGGGCTAGCGGGGTCGAAGAGACCCAGTACTTC
CDR3 protein: CASRASGVEETQYF

clone size: once
CDR3 length: 14
J gene: TRBJ1-1
V gene: TRBV29-1
D gene: NA
CDR3 DNA: TGCAGCGACGGACTCCCGGTCCGGAACACTGAAGCTTTCTTT
CDR3 protein: CSDGLPVRNTEAFF

clone size: once
CDR3 length: 14
J gene: TRBJ2-2
V gene: TRBV11-3
D gene: TRBD1
CDR3 DNA: TGTGCCACTCAGGGGGCCCGGGGCACCGGGGAGCTGTTTTTT
CDR3 protein: CATQGARGTGELFF

clone size: NA
CDR3 length: 22
J gene: TRBJ1-1
V gene: TRBV19
D gene: TRBD1
CDR3 DNA: TGTGCCAGTAGTATAGTCCCAAACTTCCGGGGACAGAAGAGAATTATGAACACTGAAGCTTTCTTT
CDR3 protein: CASSIVPNFRGQKRIMNTEAFF

clone size: once
CDR3 length: 16
J gene: TRBJ1-1
V gene: TRBV6-5
D gene: NA
CDR3 DNA: TGTGCCAGCAGTTACGTTGGTCGGCAGGCCGTAGGAGAAGCTTTCTTT
CDR3 protein: CASSYVGRQAVGEAFF

clone size: NA
CDR3 length: 12
J gene: TRBJ2-7
V gene: TRBV6-6
D gene: NA
CDR3 DNA: TGTGCCAGCATGGATAGCGGCTACGAGCAGTACTTC
CDR3 protein: CASMDSGYEQYF

clone size: once
CDR3 length: 13
J gene: TRBJ2-7
V gene: TRBV25-1
D gene: TRBD1
CDR3 DNA: TGTGCCAGCAGTCCCGGGACAGGGACCGAGCAGTACTTC
CDR3 protein: CASSPGTGTEQYF

clone size: NA
CDR3 length: 14
J gene: TRBJ2-7
V gene: TRBV2
D gene: TRBD2
CDR3 DNA: TGTGCCAGCACCACCCACAGCGGGGCCTACGAGCAGTACTTC
CDR3 protein: CASTTHSGAYEQYF

clone size: once
CDR3 length: 18
J gene: TRBJ1-2
V gene: TRBV28
D gene: NA
CDR3 DNA: TGTGCCAGCAGTCCCCTCGAGGTTTGGGGGCGCAGGGACTATGGCTACACCTTC
CDR3 protein: CASSPLEVWGRRDYGYTF

clone size: NA
CDR3 length: 13
J gene: TRBJ2-7
V gene: TRBV7-8
D gene: TRBD1
CDR3 DNA: TGTGCCAGCAGCTTAATGGCAGGGGGCGAGCAGTACTTC
CDR3 protein: CASSLMAGGEQYF

clone size: NA
CDR3 length: 13
J gene: TRBJ1-2
V gene: TRBV6-5
D gene: NA
CDR3 DNA: TGTGCCAGCAGTTACTCAGAGGAAACAGGCTACACCTTC
CDR3 protein: CASSYSEETGYTF

clone size: NA
CDR3 length: 14
J gene: TRBJ2-3
V gene: TRBV10-3
D gene: TRBD1
CDR3 DNA: TGTGCCATCAGTGGGGACAGGGGATCAGATACGCAGTATTTT
CDR3 protein: CAISGDRGSDTQYF

clone size: few
CDR3 length: 16
J gene: TRBJ2-3
V gene: TRBV5-1
D gene: TRBD2
CDR3 DNA: TGCGCCAGCGGTAGAGGACTAGCGGAACTCACAGATACGCAGTATTTT
CDR3 protein: CASGRGLAELTDTQYF

clone size: NA
CDR3 length: 19
J gene: TRBJ1-6
V gene: TRBV4-2
D gene: NA
CDR3 DNA: TGTGCCAGCAGCCAAGACCGTCCCGAGGGTCACAGGGTGCATTCACCCCTCCACTTT
CDR3 protein: CASSQDRPEGHRVHSPLHF

clone size: NA
CDR3 length: 14
J gene: TRBJ2-3
V gene: TRBV6-1
D gene: NA
CDR3 DNA: TGTGCCAGCAGGCAAGGACTTTACACAGATACGCAGTATTTT
CDR3 protein: CASRQGLYTDTQYF

clone size: NA
CDR3 length: 13
J gene: TRBJ1-5
V gene: TRBV28
D gene: TRBD1
CDR3 DNA: TGTGCCAGCATGGGACAGGGACATCAGCCCCAGCATTTT
CDR3 protein: CASMGQGHQPQHF

clone size: NA
CDR3 length: 16
J gene: TRBJ1-2
V gene: TRBV19
D gene: NA
CDR3 DNA: TGTGCCAGTAGTCCCTGGATGACAGAAAATAACTATGGCTACACCTTC
CDR3 protein: CASSPWMTENNYGYTF

clone size: NA
CDR3 length: 12
J gene: TRBJ1-1
V gene: TRBV12-5
D gene: NA
CDR3 DNA: TGTGCTAGTGGTTTCATCCGGACTGAAGCTTTCTTT
CDR3 protein: CASGFIRTEAFF

clone size: NA
CDR3 length: 17
J gene: TRBJ2-3
V gene: TRBV5-1
D gene: TRBD1
CDR3 DNA: TGCGCCAGCAGCTTGGACGCCGTAGGACAGGGCACAGATACGCAGTATTTT
CDR3 protein: CASSLDAVGQGTDTQYF

clone size: NA
CDR3 length: 14
J gene: TRBJ2-3
V gene: TRBV19
D gene: NA
CDR3 DNA: TGTGCCAGTAGTCCGTCCTTTTCCACAGATACGCAGTATTTT
CDR3 protein: CASSPSFSTDTQYF

clone size: NA
CDR3 length: 15
J gene: TRBJ2-2
V gene: TRBV6-6
D gene: TRBD1
CDR3 DNA: TGTGCCAGCAGTCGAGGGGGCGCGAACACCGGGGAGCTGTTTTTT
CDR3 protein: CASSRGGANTGELFF

clone size: NA
CDR3 length: 12
J gene: TRBJ2-7
V gene: TRBV29-1
D gene: NA
CDR3 DNA: TGCAGCGTTGTTATACAGTCCTACGAGCAGTACTTC
CDR3 protein: CSVVIQSYEQYF

clone size: once
CDR3 length: 15
J gene: TRBJ2-1
V gene: TRBV19
D gene: TRBD2
CDR3 DNA: TGTGCCAGTAGTCTCCCTAGCGGGGGGCGGGATGAGCAGTTCTTC
CDR3 protein: CASSLPSGGRDEQFF

clone size: NA
CDR3 length: 14
J gene: TRBJ1-2
V gene: TRBV7-2
D gene: TRBD1
CDR3 DNA: TGTGCCAGCAGGGGTGGGGACAGGGTAGGCGGCTACACCTTC
CDR3 protein: CASRGGDRVGGYTF

clone size: NA
CDR3 length: 13
J gene: TRBJ2-1
V gene: TRBV5-6
D gene: TRBD2
CDR3 DNA: TGTGCCAGCAGCCTAGCGGCTGACAATGAGCAGTTCTTC
CDR3 protein: CASSLAADNEQFF

clone size: NA
CDR3 length: 16
J gene: TRBJ2-7
V gene: TRBV30
D gene: TRBD1
CDR3 DNA: TGTGCCTGGAGTTTGGGGGACCGGGACAGGCCAAGCGAGCAGTACTTC
CDR3 protein: CAWSLGDRDRPSEQYF

clone size: NA
CDR3 length: 14
J gene: TRBJ1-1
V gene: TRBV5-1
D gene: TRBD1
CDR3 DNA: TGCGCCAGCAGCTTGGGACAGGGGGGCGCTGAAGCTTTCTTT
CDR3 protein: CASSLGQGGAEAFF

clone size: NA
CDR3 length: 13
J gene: TRBJ1-1
V gene: TRBV2
D gene: NA
CDR3 DNA: TGTGCCAGCAGTGGGGGAGGACGCACTGAAGCTTTCTTT
CDR3 protein: CASSGGGRTEAFF

clone size: NA
CDR3 length: 15
J gene: TRBJ2-1
V gene: TRBV19
D gene: TRBD2
CDR3 DNA: TGTGCCAGTACCCGGCGGGGGGCGGGCTACAATGAGCAGTTCTTC
CDR3 protein: CASTRRGAGYNEQFF

clone size: NA
CDR3 length: 13
J gene: TRBJ2-7
V gene: TRBV15
D gene: NA
CDR3 DNA: TGTGCCACCAGCAGAGGGAGGACCTACGAGCAGTACTTC
CDR3 protein: CATSRGRTYEQYF

clone size: NA
CDR3 length: 13
J gene: TRBJ2-7
V gene: TRBV29-1
D gene: NA
CDR3 DNA: TGCAGCGTCGCCGAGCGGGTCGAAGGCGAGCAGTACTTC
CDR3 protein: CSVAERVEGEQYF

clone size: once
CDR3 length: 13
J gene: TRBJ1-5
V gene: TRBV6-5
D gene: NA
CDR3 DNA: TGTGCCAGCAGTGGAGATAGCAATCAGCCCCAGCATTTT
CDR3 protein: CASSGDSNQPQHF

clone size: NA
CDR3 length: 14
J gene: TRBJ2-2
V gene: TRBV6-1
D gene: TRBD1
CDR3 DNA: TGTGCCAGCAGGCCAGGGGGCAACACCGGGGAGCTGTTTTTT
CDR3 protein: CASRPGGNTGELFF

clone size: NA
CDR3 length: 12
J gene: TRBJ2-1
V gene: TRBV7-2
D gene: NA
CDR3 DNA: TGTGCCAGCAGCGCCCAGTACAATGAGCAGTTCTTC
CDR3 protein: CASSAQYNEQFF

clone size: few
CDR3 length: 15
J gene: TRBJ1-4
V gene: TRBV5-4
D gene: NA
CDR3 DNA: TGTGCCAGCAGCTTGGCCTCAGGGGCGAATGAAAAACTGTTTTTT
CDR3 protein: CASSLASGANEKLFF

clone size: NA
CDR3 length: 16
J gene: TRBJ1-4
V gene: TRBV5-1
D gene: NA
CDR3 DNA: TGCGCCAGCAGCCTAGGGCACAGGGCTATCAATGAAAAACTGTTTTTT
CDR3 protein: CASSLGHRAINEKLFF

clone size: once
CDR3 length: 14
J gene: TRBJ2-5
V gene: TRBV7-9
D gene: NA
CDR3 DNA: TGTGCCAGCAGCAGAGACAGGACCCAAGAGACCCAGTACTTC
CDR3 protein: CASSRDRTQETQYF